This T cell receptor (beta chain) stems from a study of glioma-infiltrating T cells after dendritic cell vaccination. Study information: Autologous tumor lysate was loaded overnight onto monocyte-derived dendritic cells grown 6 to 7 days with IL-4 and GM-CSF. Points from the study as a whole: The cohort had few patients with full blood and tumor sets.

The length of the CDR3 is 16 residues. Germline values: CDR1 SGHNT, CDR2 YENEEA. Unmatched junction bases numbered 10, after V lost 5 bases and J lost 4 bases. The time point here: after dendritic cell vaccination, including at tumor progression/relapse. Patients had residual fresh-frozen tumor tissue and more than two years of survival data. On this clone itself: The antigen is unknown.

The PCR used 60 V beta and 13 J beta primers. Some clones are missing from TCRdb's copy, which holds only in-frame ones; the method was immunoSEQ multiplex PCR. Of more than 70,000 clones in the sample, roughly 84% were seen once. This sequence originates from a human donor with glioblastoma. The input for sequencing was blood, taken after dendritic cell vaccination. The chain uses TRBV11-3 and TRBJ2-7; 11 bases fit TRBD2. CDR3 loop: CASSTRGLAASYEQYF. DNA for the CDR3: TGTGCCAGCAGCACACGGGGACTAGCGGCTTCATACGAGCAGTACTTC.